This T cell receptor beta chain was found in a study of T cell clonotyping in hematopoietic cell transplantation. This clone has only one observation. The CDR3 totals 14 residues. Germline CDR1 LNHNV, CDR2 YYDKDF (reference sequence). Trimming pared 3 bases from V and 6 bases from J, leaving 11 bases between. Clones were read by immunoSEQ multiplex PCR, and TCRdb kept only the in-frame ones, dropping some. The sample holds 5,500 to 6,000 clones; roughly 88% are singletons and the top ten take 43%. This receptor was obtained from a female patient between 50 and 60 years old who had an allogeneic stem cell transplant from a related donor, so the T cells may come from the graft donor. Some clones in this sample may be carry-over from other donors' samples. The V call is TRBV15, the J call TRBJ2-2, with D perhaps TRBD2 (5 bases). The sequences come from peripheral blood mononuclear cells, collected 100 days after allogeneic stem cell transplant. CDR3 amino acids: CATSSTSHAGELFF. CDR3 DNA: TGTGCCACCAGCAGTACTAGTCATGCCGGGGAGCTGTTTTTT.